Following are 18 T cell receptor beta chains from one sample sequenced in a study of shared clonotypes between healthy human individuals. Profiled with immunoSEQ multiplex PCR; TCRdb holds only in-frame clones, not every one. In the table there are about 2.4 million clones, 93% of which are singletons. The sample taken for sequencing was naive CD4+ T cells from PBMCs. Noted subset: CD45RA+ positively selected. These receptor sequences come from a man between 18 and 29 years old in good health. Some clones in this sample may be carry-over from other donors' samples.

CDR3 region: CASSSQTGVGEKLFF. The DNA of the CDR3 is TGTGCCAGCAGCTCCCAGACAGGGGTTGGTGAAAAACTGTTTTTT. The chain employs TRBV7-2 and TRBJ1-4; 8 bases agree with TRBD1. The length of the CDR3 is 15 residues. Germline CDR1 is SGHTA and CDR2 is FQGNSA. The J segment lost 7 bases and the V segment lost 4 bases, leaving 8 bases of the junction unmatched.

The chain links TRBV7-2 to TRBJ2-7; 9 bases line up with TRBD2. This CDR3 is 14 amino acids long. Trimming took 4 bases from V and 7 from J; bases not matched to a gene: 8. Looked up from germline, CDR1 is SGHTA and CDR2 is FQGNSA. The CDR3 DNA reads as TGTGCCAGCAGCTCTAGCGGGACCACAGGGGAGCAGTACTTC. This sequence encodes CASSSSGTTGEQYF.

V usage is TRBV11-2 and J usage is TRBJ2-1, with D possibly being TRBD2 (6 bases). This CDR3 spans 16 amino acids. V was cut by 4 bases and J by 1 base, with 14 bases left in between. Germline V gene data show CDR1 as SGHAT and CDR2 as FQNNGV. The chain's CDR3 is CASSSQRSGSYNEQFF. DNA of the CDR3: TGTGCCAGCAGCTCCCAGCGCAGCGGGTCCTACAATGAGCAGTTCTTC. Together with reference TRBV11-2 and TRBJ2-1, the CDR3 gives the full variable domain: EAGVAQSPRYKIIEKRQSVAFWCNPISGHATLYWYQQILGQGPKLLIQFQNNGVVDDSQLPKDRFSAERLKGVDSTLKIQPAKLEDSAVYLCASSSQRSGSYNEQFFGPGTRLTVL.

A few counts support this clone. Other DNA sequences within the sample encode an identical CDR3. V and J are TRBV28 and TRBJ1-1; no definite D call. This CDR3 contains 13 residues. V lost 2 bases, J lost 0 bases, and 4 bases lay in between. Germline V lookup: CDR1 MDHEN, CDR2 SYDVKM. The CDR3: CASSLELNTEAFF. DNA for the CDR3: TGTGCCAGCAGTTTAGAGCTGAACACTGAAGCTTTCTTT.

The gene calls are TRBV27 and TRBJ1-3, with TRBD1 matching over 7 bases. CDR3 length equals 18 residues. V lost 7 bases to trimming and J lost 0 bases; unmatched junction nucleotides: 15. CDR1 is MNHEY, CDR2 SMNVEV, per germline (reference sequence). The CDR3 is CASTIAGHRGHSGNTIYF. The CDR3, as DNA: TGTGCCAGCACAATCGCGGGACACAGGGGCCACTCTGGAAACACCATATATTTT.

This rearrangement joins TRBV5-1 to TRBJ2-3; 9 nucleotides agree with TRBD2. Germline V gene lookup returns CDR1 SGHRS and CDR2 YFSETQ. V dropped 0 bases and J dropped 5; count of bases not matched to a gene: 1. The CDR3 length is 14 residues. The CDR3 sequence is CASSLGLAEDTQYF. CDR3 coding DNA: TGCGCCAGCAGCTTGGGACTAGCGGAAGATACGCAGTATTTT.

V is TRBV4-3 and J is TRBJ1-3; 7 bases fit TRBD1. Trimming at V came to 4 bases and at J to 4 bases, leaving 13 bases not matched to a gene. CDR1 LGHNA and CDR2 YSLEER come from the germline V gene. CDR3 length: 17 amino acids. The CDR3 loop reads CASSRLPGQTIGNTIYF. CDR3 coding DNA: TGCGCCAGCAGCCGACTACCGGGACAGACAATAGGAAACACCATATATTTT.

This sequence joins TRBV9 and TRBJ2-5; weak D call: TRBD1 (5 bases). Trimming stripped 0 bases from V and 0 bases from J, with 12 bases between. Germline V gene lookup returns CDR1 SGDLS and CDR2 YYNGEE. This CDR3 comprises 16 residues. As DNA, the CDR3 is TGTGCCAGCAGCGTAGGGGCAGGGCAAAACCAAGAGACCCAGTACTTC. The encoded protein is CASSVGAGQNQETQYF.

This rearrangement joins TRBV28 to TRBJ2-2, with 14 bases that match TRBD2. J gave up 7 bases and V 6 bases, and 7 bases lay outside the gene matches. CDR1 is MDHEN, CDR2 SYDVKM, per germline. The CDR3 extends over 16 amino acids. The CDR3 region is CASRPRTSGRIGELFF. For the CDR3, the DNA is TGTGCCAGCAGGCCCCGGACTAGCGGGAGGATCGGGGAGCTGTTTTTT.

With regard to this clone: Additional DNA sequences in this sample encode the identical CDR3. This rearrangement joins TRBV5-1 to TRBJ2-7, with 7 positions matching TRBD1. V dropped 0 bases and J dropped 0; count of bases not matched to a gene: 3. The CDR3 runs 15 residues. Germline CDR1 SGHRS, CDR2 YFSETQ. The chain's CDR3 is CASSLGQGSSYEQYF. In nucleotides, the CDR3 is TGCGCCAGCAGCTTGGGACAGGGAAGCTCCTACGAGCAGTACTTC.

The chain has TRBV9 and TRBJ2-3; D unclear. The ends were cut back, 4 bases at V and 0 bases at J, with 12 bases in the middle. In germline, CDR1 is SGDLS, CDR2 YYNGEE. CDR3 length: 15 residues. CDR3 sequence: CASSLTHASTDTQYF. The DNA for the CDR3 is TGTGCCAGCAGCCTTACTCACGCTAGCACAGATACGCAGTATTTT.

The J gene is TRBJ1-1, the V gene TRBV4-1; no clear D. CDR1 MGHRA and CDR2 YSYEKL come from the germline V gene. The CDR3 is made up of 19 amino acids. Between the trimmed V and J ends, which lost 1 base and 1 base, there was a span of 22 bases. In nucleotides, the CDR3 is TGCGCCAGCAGCCAAGCTGTAGATACGAGGAGGACCACGAACACTGAAGCTTTCTTT. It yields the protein CASSQAVDTRRTTNTEAFF.

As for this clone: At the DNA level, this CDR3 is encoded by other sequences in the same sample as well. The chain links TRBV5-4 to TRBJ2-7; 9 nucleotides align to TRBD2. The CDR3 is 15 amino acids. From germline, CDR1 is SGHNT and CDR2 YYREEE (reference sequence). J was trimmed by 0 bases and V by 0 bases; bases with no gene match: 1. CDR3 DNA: TGTGCCAGCAGCTTGGATAGCGGGAGCTCCTACGAGCAGTACTTC. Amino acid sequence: CASSLDSGSSYEQYF.

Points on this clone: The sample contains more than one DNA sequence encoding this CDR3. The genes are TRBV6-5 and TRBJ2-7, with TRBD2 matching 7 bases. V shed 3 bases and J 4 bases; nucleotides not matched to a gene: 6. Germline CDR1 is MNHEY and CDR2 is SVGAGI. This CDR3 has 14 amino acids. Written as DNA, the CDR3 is TGTGCCAGCAGTTATGGCGGGAGTGTTTACGAGCAGTACTTC. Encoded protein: CASSYGGSVYEQYF.

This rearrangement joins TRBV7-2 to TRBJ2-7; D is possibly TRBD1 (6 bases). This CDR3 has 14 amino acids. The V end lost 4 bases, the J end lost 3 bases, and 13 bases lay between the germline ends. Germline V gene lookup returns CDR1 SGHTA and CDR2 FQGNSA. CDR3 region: CASSSPARGYEQYF. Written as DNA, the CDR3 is TGTGCCAGCAGCTCCCCCGCCAGGGGCTACGAGCAGTACTTC.

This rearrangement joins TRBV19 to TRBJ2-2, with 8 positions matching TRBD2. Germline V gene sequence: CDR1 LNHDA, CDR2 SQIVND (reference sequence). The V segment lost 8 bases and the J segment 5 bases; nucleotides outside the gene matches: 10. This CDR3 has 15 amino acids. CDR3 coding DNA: TGTGCCAGTGGGTTCGGGAGCGGGAGTACCGGGGAGCTGTTTTTT. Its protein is CASGFGSGSTGELFF.

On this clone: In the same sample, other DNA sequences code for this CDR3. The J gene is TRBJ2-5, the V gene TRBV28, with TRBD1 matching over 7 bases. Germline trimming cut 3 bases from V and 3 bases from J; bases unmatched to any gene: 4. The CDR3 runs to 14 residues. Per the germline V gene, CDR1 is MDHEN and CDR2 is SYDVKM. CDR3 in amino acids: CASSFSRGKETQYF. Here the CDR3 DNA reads TGTGCCAGCAGTTTTTCCAGGGGGAAAGAGACCCAGTACTTC.

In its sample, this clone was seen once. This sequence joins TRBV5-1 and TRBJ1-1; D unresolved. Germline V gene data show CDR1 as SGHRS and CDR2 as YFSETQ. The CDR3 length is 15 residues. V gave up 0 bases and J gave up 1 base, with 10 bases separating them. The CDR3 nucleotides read TGCGCCAGCAGCTTGGCATACCCGGGGAACACTGAAGCTTTCTTT. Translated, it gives CASSLAYPGNTEAFF. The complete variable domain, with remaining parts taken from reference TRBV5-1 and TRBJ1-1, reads KAGVTQTPRYLIKTRGQQVTLSCSPISGHRSVSWYQQTPGQGLQFLFEYFSETQRNKGNFPGRFSGRQFSNSRSEMNVSTLELGDSALYLCASSLAYPGNTEAFFGQGTRLTVV.